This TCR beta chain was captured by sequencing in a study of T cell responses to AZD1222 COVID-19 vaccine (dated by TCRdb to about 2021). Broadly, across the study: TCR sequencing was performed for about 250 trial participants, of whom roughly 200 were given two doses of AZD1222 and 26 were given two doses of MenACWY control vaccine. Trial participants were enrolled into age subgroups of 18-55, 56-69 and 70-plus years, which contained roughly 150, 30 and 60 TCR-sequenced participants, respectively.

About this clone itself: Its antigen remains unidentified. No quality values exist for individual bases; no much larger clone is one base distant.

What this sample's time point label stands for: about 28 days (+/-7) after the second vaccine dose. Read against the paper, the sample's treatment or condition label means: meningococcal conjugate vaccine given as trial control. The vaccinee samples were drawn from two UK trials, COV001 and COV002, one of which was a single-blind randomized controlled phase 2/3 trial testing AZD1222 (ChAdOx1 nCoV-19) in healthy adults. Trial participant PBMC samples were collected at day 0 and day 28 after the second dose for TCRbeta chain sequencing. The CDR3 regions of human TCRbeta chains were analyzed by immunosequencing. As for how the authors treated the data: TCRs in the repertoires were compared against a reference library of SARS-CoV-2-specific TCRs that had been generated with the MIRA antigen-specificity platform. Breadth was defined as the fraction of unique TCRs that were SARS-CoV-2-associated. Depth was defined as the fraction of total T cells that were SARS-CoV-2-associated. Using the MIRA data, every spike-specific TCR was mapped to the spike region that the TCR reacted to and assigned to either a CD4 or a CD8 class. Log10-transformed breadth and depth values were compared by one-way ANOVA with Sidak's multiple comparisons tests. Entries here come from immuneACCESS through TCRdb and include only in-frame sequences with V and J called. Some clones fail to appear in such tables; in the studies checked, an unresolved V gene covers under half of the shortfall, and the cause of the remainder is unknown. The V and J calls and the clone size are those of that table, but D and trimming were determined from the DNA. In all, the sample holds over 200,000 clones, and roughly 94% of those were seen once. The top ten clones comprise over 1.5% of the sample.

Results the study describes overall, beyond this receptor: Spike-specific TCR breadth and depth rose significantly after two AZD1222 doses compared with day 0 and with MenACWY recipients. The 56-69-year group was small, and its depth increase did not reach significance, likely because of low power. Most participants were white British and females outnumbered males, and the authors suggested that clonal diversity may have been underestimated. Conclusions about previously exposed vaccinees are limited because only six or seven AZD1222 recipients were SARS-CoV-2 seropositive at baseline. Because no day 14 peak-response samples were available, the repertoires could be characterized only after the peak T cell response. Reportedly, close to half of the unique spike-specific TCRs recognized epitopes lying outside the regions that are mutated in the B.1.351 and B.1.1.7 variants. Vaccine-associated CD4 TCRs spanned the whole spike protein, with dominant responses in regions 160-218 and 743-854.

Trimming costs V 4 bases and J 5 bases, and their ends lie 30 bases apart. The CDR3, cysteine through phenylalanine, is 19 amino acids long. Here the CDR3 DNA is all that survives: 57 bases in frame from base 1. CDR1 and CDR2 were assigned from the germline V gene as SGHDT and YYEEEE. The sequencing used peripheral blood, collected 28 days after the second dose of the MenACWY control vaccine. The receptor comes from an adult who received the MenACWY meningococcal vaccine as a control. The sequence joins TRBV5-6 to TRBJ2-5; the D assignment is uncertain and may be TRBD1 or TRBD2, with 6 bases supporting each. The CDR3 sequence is CASSVWGAGGTGKRETQYF. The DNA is TGTGCCAGCAGCGTTTGGGGGGCGGGTGGCACAGGGAAAAGGGAGACCCAGTACTTC.